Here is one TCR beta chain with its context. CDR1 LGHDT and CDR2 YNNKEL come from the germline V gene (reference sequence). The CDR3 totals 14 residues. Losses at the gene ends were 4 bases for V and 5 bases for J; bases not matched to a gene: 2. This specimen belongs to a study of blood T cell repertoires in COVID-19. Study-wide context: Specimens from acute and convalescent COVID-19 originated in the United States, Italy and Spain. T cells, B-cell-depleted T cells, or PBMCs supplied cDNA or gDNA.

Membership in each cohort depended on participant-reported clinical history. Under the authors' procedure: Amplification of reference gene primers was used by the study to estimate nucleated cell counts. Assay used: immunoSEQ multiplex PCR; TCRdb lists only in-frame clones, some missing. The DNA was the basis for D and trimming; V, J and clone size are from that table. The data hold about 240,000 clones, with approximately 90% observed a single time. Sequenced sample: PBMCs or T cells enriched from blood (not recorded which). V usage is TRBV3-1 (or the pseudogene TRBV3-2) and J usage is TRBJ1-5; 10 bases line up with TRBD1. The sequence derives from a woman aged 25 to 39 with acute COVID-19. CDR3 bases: TGTGCCAGCAGCCCGGGACAGGGGCATCAGCCCCAGCATTTT. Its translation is CASSPGQGHQPQHF.